This T cell receptor (beta chain) was identified during a study of CD8 T cells in ankylosing spondylitis. V lost 5 bases to trimming and J lost 0 bases, with 11 bases between them. This CDR3 spans 15 amino acids. General study findings and limits: Certain motif variants had earlier been reported in reactive arthritis synovial fluid and blood. Ankylosing spondylitis blood appeared to be characterized by a TCR beta motif of several highly homologous variants.

5'-RACE, quantitative and with molecular barcodes, yielded the TCR beta libraries. TCRdb re-analysed the 5' RACE reads in MiXCR, keeping a single row per CDR3 protein. In the table there are just under 550,000 distinct CDR3 sequences, roughly 13% of which are singletons. This clonotype was detected many times. As yet, its antigen is unknown. This TCR was sampled from a male donor with ankylosing spondylitis. The sample comprised blood, either unsorted or a sorted T cell fraction (not recorded which). The chain employs TRBV12-3 or TRBV12-4 and TRBJ2-1; D is unresolved. CDR3 sequence (DNA): TGTGCCAGCAGTCTGACACCGAGCTCCTACAATGAGCAGTTCTTC. The encoded protein is CASSLTPSSYNEQFF.